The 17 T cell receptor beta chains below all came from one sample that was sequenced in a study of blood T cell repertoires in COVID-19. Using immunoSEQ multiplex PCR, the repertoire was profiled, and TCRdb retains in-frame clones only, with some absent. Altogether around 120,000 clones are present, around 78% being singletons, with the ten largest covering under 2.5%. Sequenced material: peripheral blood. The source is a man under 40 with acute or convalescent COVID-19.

CDR3 DNA: TGTGCCAGCAGTTTAATTGGTTTGAGGGCGGAGGAGACCCAGTACTTC. Encoded protein: CASSLIGLRAEETQYF. V usage is TRBV27 and J usage is TRBJ2-5; D is possibly TRBD2 (5 bases). CDR1 and CDR2 (germline): MNHEY, SMNVEV (reference sequence). The CDR3 sequence is 16 residues long. Between the trimmed V and J ends, which lost 2 bases and 5 bases, there was a span of 18 bases.

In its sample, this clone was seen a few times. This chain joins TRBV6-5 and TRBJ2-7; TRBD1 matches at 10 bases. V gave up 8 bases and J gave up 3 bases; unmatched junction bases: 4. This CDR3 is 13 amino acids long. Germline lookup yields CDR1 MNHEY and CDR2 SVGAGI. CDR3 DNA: TGTGCCAGCTGGGACAGGGGAGGCTACGAGCAGTACTTC. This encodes CASWDRGGYEQYF.

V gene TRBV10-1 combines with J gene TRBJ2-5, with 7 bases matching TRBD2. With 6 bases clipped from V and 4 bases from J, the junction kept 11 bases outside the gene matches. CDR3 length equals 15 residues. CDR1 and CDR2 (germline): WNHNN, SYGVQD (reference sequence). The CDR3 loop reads CASRAGDYCPETQYF. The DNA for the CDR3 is TGCGCCAGCAGGGCGGGGGACTATTGCCCAGAGACCCAGTACTTC.

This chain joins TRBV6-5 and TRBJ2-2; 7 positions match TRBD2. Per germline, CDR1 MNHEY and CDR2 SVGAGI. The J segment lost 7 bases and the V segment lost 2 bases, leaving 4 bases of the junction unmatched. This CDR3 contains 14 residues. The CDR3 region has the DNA TGTGCCAGCAGTTACCGGGGGGAAGACGGGGAGCTGTTTTTT. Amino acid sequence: CASSYRGEDGELFF.

The CDR3, as DNA: TGTGCCAGTAGTATAGACACAGGAGGGATGGTCTACGAGCAGTACTTC. This sequence encodes CASSIDTGGMVYEQYF. The chain recombines TRBV19 with TRBJ2-7, with D perhaps TRBD2 (6 bases). The CDR3 runs to 16 residues. Trimming took 0 bases from V and 3 from J, leaving 15 bases between them. Germline lookup yields CDR1 LNHDA and CDR2 SQIVND (reference sequence).

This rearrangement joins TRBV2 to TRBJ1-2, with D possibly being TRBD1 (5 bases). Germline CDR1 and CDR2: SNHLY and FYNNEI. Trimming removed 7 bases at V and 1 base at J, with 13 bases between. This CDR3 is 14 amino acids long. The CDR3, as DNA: TGTGCCAGCACCCCGGACACCGTTAACTATGGCTACACCTTC. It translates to CASTPDTVNYGYTF.

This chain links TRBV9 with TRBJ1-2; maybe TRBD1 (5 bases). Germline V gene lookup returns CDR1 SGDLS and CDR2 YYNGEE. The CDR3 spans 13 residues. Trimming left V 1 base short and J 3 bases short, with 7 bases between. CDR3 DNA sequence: TGTGCCAGCAGCGTACGGGGGGACTATGGCTACACCTTC. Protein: CASSVRGDYGYTF.

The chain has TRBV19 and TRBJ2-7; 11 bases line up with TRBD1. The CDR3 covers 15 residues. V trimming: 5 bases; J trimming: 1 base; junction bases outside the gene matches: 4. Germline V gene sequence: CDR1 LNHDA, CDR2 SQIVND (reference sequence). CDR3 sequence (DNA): TGTGCCAGTAGTCGTGGACAGGGGGCGTCCTACGAGCAGTACTTC. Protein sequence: CASSRGQGASYEQYF.

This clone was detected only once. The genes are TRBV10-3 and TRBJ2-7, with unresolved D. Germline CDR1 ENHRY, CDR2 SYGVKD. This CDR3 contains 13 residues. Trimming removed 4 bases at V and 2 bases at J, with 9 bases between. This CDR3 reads CAISAAVPYEQYF. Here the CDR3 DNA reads TGTGCCATCAGTGCGGCGGTACCCTACGAGCAGTACTTC.

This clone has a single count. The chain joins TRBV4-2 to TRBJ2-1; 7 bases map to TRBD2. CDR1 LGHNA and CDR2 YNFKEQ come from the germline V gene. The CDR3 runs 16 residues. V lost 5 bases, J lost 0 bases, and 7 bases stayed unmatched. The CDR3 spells CASSGGDGSSYNEQFF. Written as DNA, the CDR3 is TGTGCCAGCAGCGGGGGGGACGGAAGCTCCTACAATGAGCAGTTCTTC.

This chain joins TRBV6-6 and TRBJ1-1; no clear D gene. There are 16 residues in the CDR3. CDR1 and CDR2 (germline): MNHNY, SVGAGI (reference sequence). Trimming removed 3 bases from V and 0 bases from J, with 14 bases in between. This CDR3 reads CASSYGYRGVNTEAFF. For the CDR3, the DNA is TGTGCCAGCAGTTATGGGTACCGGGGTGTGAACACTGAAGCTTTCTTT.

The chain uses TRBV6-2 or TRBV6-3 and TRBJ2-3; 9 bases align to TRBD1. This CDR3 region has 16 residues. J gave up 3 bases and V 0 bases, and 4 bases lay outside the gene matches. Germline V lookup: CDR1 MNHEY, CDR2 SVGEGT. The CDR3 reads CASSYSRTGVTDTQYF. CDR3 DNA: TGTGCCAGCAGTTACTCCAGGACAGGGGTAACAGATACGCAGTATTTT.

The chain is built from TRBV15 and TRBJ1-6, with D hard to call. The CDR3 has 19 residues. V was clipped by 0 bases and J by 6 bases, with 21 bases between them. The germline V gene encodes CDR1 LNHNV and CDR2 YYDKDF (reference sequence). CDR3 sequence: CATSREAVNIGLSNSPLHF. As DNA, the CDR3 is TGTGCCACCAGCAGAGAGGCAGTGAATATCGGACTTTCTAATTCACCCCTCCACTTT.

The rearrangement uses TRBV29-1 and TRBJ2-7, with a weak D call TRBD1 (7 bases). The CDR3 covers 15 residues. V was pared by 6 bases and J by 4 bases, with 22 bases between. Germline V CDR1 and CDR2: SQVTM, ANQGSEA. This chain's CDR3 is CSVASGQGVYYEQYF. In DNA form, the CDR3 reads TGCAGCGTGGCCAGCGGGCAGGGGGTTTATTACGAGCAGTACTTC.

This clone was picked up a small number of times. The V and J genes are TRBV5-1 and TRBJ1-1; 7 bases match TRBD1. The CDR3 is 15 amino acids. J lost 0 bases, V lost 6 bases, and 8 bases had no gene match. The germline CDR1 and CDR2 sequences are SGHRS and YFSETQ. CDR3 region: CASTRQGEVNTEAFF. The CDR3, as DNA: TGCGCCAGCACTAGACAGGGAGAGGTGAACACTGAAGCTTTCTTT.

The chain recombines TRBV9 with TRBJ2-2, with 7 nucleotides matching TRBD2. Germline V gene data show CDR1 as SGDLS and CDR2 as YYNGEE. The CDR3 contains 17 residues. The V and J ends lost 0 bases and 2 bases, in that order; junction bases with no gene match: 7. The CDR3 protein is CASSVAGGRGNTGELFF. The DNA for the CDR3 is TGTGCCAGCAGCGTAGCCGGTGGGAGGGGAAACACCGGGGAGCTGTTTTTT.

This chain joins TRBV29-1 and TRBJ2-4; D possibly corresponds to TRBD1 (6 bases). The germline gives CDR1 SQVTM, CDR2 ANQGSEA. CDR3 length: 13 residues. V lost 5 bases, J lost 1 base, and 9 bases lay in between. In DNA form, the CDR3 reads TGCAGCGTTCATCAGGGGGCCAAAAACATTCAGTACTTC. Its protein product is CSVHQGAKNIQYF. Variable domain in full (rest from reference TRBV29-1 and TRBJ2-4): SAVISQKPSRDICQRGTSLTIQCQVDSQVTMMFWYRQQPGQSLTLIATANQGSEATYESGFVIDKFPISRPNLTFSTLTVSNMSPEDSSIYLCSVHQGAKNIQYFGAGTRLSVL.